These 30 T cell receptor beta chains originate from one sample sequenced in a study of identical twins. One entry per CDR3 protein results from TCRdb running MiXCR on the 5' RACE reads. Among 400,000 or so distinct CDR3 sequences, 9% were seen once, and the ten largest hold roughly 8.9%. The sequencing input was naive T cells sorted from blood. These receptors came from a woman in her forties or fifties in good health.

This clonotype was counted a few times. The chain couples TRBV5-1 to TRBJ2-2, with TRBD1 identical over 7 bases. Losses at the gene ends were 0 bases for V and 3 bases for J; bases not matched to a gene: 2. Per the germline V gene, CDR1 is SGHRS and CDR2 is YFSETQ. The CDR3 consists of 15 residues. The CDR3 protein is CASSLDRGDTGELFF. The CDR3 DNA follows: TGCGCCAGCAGCTTGGACAGGGGAGACACCGGGGAGCTGTTTTTT.

This clonotype was detected a few times. The rearrangement joins TRBV29-1 to TRBJ2-2; D gene ambiguous. The germline V and J ends were trimmed by 2 bases and 7 bases, with 2 bases remaining between them. CDR3 size: 10 residues. From germline, CDR1 is SQVTM and CDR2 ANQGSEA. CDR3 in amino acids: CSVELGELFF. Written as DNA, the CDR3 is TGCAGCGTTGAACTCGGGGAGCTGTTTTTT.

The chain carries TRBV20-1 and TRBJ1-2; D is unclear. Germline V gene lookup returns CDR1 DFQATT and CDR2 SNEGSKA (reference sequence). Trimming pared 3 bases from V and 2 bases from J, leaving 16 bases between. The CDR3 spans 15 residues. CDR3 nucleotide sequence: TGCAGTGCTAGTGAGGGCGCCTCTGGGAACTATGGCTACACCTTC. It encodes CSASEGASGNYGYTF.

The CDR3 bases are TGTGCCAGTAGTATCGGGCTAGCGACCGAGCAGTTCTTC. It specifies CASSIGLATEQFF. This chain links TRBV19 with TRBJ2-1, with D possibly being TRBD2 (6 bases). The CDR3 has 13 residues. The V end lost 3 bases, the J end lost 10 bases, and 13 bases lay between the germline ends. Germline assignment: CDR1 LNHDA and CDR2 SQIVND (reference sequence).

The chain uses TRBV12-3 or TRBV12-4 and TRBJ1-1, with D uncertain. With 3 bases removed from V and 0 bases from J, the gap between germline ends came to 5 bases. The CDR3 extends over 13 amino acids. The CDR3 DNA is TGTGCCAGCAGTTTTAATGTGAACACTGAAGCTTTCTTT. This sequence encodes CASSFNVNTEAFF.

The chain's CDR3 is CAISEERQVGELFF. The CDR3 DNA reads TGTGCCATCAGTGAGGAAAGACAGGTCGGGGAGCTGTTTTTT. The chain couples TRBV10-3 to TRBJ2-2; tentative D call: TRBD1 (6 bases). Per the germline V gene, CDR1 is ENHRY and CDR2 is SYGVKD. The V gene lost 2 bases and the J gene lost 7 bases, with 11 bases spanning the gap. This CDR3 has 14 residues.

The sample holds a few counts of this clonotype. The chain has TRBV24-1 and TRBJ2-2; D unresolved. V lost 1 base and J lost 3, with 2 bases in between. The CDR3 has 13 residues. Germline V lookup: CDR1 KGHDR, CDR2 SFDVKD. CDR3 DNA: TGTGCCACCAGTGATTTAGACACCGGGGAGCTGTTTTTT. Protein sequence: CATSDLDTGELFF.

The chain joins TRBV12-3 or TRBV12-4 to TRBJ2-1; no reliable D call. The V gene lost 5 bases and the J gene lost 9 bases, with 11 bases spanning the gap. This CDR3 contains 12 residues. DNA of the CDR3: TGTGCCAGCAGTCCCATAAGTTCTGAGCAGTTCTTC. It yields the protein CASSPISSEQFF.

This clonotype occurred many times. This sequence joins TRBV29-1 and TRBJ2-7; 8 positions match TRBD2. Germline CDR1 and CDR2: SQVTM and ANQGSEA. After removal of 3 bases from V and 1 base from J, the junction contained 5 bases not matched to a gene. The length of the CDR3 is 14 residues. CDR3 bases: TGCAGCGTTGAGAGCGGGGGCGTTTCCTACGAGCAGTACTTC. Translating it yields CSVESGGVSYEQYF.

The chain recombines TRBV10-3 with TRBJ2-5, with 8 bases lining up with TRBD2. The CDR3 has 13 residues. Germline V lookup: CDR1 ENHRY, CDR2 SYGVKD. With 8 bases clipped from V and 1 base from J, the junction kept 3 bases outside the gene matches. In nucleotides, the CDR3 is TGTGCCATCGCGGGAGGTATCCAAGAGACCCAGTACTTC. It encodes CAIAGGIQETQYF.

This clonotype was seen many times. This chain uses TRBV11-1 with TRBJ2-4, with D tentatively TRBD2 (6 bases). Trimming pared 2 bases from V and 0 bases from J, leaving 11 bases between. The germline CDR1 and CDR2 sequences are SGHAT and FQDESV (reference sequence). The CDR3 covers 16 residues. The CDR3 is CASSLSWDLAKNIQYF. The CDR3 DNA sequence: TGTGCCAGCAGCTTATCCTGGGACTTAGCCAAAAACATTCAGTACTTC.

This clonotype was seen more than once but under ten times. The rearrangement uses TRBV29-1 and TRBJ1-2, with D perhaps TRBD1 (6 bases). CDR3 length equals 15 residues. Germline loops: CDR1 SQVTM, CDR2 ANQGSEA. Trimming pared 7 bases from V and 4 bases from J, leaving 22 bases between. CDR3 protein: CSARYGGAAFYGYTF. CDR3 sequence (DNA): TGCAGCGCCCGATATGGGGGGGCCGCGTTCTATGGCTACACCTTC.

This clonotype was observed many times. The chain uses TRBV12-3 or TRBV12-4 and TRBJ2-1; 8 bases line up with TRBD2. The CDR3 covers 13 residues. V lost 10 bases to trimming and J lost 4 bases; unmatched junction nucleotides: 6. CDR3 region: CATHTSGYNEQFF. In DNA form, the CDR3 reads TGTGCCACACATACTAGCGGATACAATGAGCAGTTCTTC.

The J gene is TRBJ2-1, the V gene TRBV6-6, with 7 positions matching TRBD2. The CDR3 covers 17 residues. The V segment lost 2 bases and the J segment 7 bases; nucleotides outside the gene matches: 14. CDR1 and CDR2 from the germline V gene are MNHNY and SVGAGI (reference sequence). The DNA of the CDR3 is TGTGCCAGCAGTTACCAACCAGCGGGAAGCATTAATAATGAGCAGTTCTTC. Protein sequence: CASSYQPAGSINNEQFF.

This clonotype came up a few times. This chain links TRBV20-1 with TRBJ1-1; D unclear. The CDR3 runs 16 residues. Trimming stripped 0 bases from V and 4 bases from J, with 18 bases between. Germline V gives CDR1 DFQATT, CDR2 SNEGSKA (reference sequence). This CDR3 reads CSARDSARPARTEAFF. The DNA of the CDR3 is TGCAGTGCTAGAGATTCCGCCCGTCCAGCGCGCACTGAAGCTTTCTTT.

Concerning this clonotype itself: A much larger clone sits a single nucleotide away, making a read error possible. Likely a read error: the CDR3 ends without its conserved phenylalanine or tryptophan. This chain links TRBV20-1 with TRBJ2-2; D is ambiguous. CDR1 is DFQATT, CDR2 SNEGSKA, per germline (reference sequence). V lost 1 base and J 3 bases, leaving 9 bases between the germline ends. The CDR3 runs 14 residues. The CDR3 sequence is CSARALLDTGELFS. The CDR3 DNA reads as TGCAGTGCTAGAGCCCTACTCGACACCGGGGAGCTGTTTTCT.

The genes are TRBV18 and TRBJ2-3; D call uncertain. With 6 bases removed from V and 4 bases from J, the gap between germline ends came to 20 bases. CDR3 length equals 16 residues. CDR1 and CDR2 (germline): KGHSH, LQKENI. The CDR3, as DNA: TGTGCCAGCTCCCCAACCGGGCCACCTAACGCAGATACGCAGTATTTT. It is translated as CASSPTGPPNADTQYF.

CDR3 sequence (DNA): TGCAGTGCTCTCCGCGGGAGTATGAGCGAGCAGTACTTC. Translated, it gives CSALRGSMSEQYF. The chain is built from TRBV20-1 and TRBJ2-7; the match to TRBD2 covers 7 bases. Trimming took 5 bases from V and 6 from J; bases not matched to a gene: 10. Per the germline V gene, CDR1 is DFQATT and CDR2 is SNEGSKA (reference sequence). The CDR3 spans 13 residues.

This clonotype was counted between two and nine times. J is TRBJ2-2 and V is TRBV3-1, with 12 bases that match TRBD2. V lost 4 bases to trimming and J lost 7 bases; unmatched junction nucleotides: 7. Germline values: CDR1 LGHDT, CDR2 YNNKEL (reference sequence). The CDR3 covers 16 residues. The CDR3 coding sequence is TGTGCCAGCAGCCGACTAGCGGGAGAGGAAGGCGGGGAGCTGTTTTTT. This sequence encodes CASSRLAGEEGGELFF. Complete variable domain (other parts from reference TRBV3-1 and TRBJ2-2): DTAVSQTPKYLVTQMGNDKSIKCEQNLGHDTMYWYKQDSKKFLKIMFSYNNKELIINETVPNRFSPKSPDKAHLNLHINSLELGDSAVYFCASSRLAGEEGGELFFGEGSRLTVL.

This clonotype has a handful of counts. The chain is built from TRBV4-1 and TRBJ1-1; the D gene is possibly TRBD1 (6 bases). Deletions cut 1 base from V and 5 bases from J, with 26 bases between. Germline V gives CDR1 MGHRA, CDR2 YSYEKL. There are 19 residues in the CDR3. CDR3 amino acids: CASSQGGFERRRRGTEAFF. The CDR3, as DNA: TGCGCCAGCAGCCAAGGAGGGTTCGAGCGAAGGAGGAGGGGGACTGAAGCTTTCTTT.

This clonotype was counted ten times or more. The rearrangement joins TRBV15 to TRBJ2-1, with unresolved D. This CDR3 is 14 amino acids long. The V gene lost 0 bases and the J gene lost 5 bases, with 8 bases spanning the gap. Germline assignment: CDR1 LNHNV and CDR2 YYDKDF (reference sequence). The CDR3 coding sequence is TGTGCCACCAGCAGAGAACAGTTCCACAATGAGCAGTTCTTC. This gives the protein CATSREQFHNEQFF.

The chain combines TRBV6-5 with TRBJ2-7; perhaps D is TRBD1 or TRBD2 (6 bases each). The V end was cut by 6 bases, the J end by 1 base, with 16 bases between. CDR1 and CDR2 (germline): MNHEY, SVGAGI. This CDR3 region has 15 residues. The CDR3 sequence: CASRPWGAMSYEQYV. The CDR3 region has the DNA TGTGCCAGCAGGCCCTGGGGGGCTATGTCCTACGAGCAGTACGTC.

This clonotype was recorded a few times. The chain is built from TRBV7-6 and TRBJ2-7, with D maybe TRBD2 (5 bases). V was shortened by 4 bases and J by 2 bases, with 18 bases between the two germline ends. CDR3 length equals 16 residues. Germline V CDR1 and CDR2: SGHVS, FNYEAQ. This chain's CDR3 is CASSSQMDSSTYEQYF. The CDR3 nucleotides read TGTGCCAGCAGCTCCCAAATGGACTCATCTACCTACGAGCAGTACTTC.

This clonotype showed up many times. J is TRBJ2-3 and V is TRBV10-3; 8 bases align to TRBD1. Per germline, CDR1 ENHRY and CDR2 SYGVKD. The CDR3 runs to 17 residues. V shed 3 bases, J shed 2 bases, and the junction held 10 bases outside the gene matches. CDR3 in amino acids: CAISDLLGQGITDTQYF. For the CDR3, the DNA is TGTGCCATCAGTGATCTTCTCGGACAGGGTATCACAGATACGCAGTATTTT.

This clonotype was observed many times. V and J are TRBV3-1 and TRBJ2-4; weak D call: TRBD2 (6 bases). Trimming shortened V by 1 base and J by 0 bases, and 7 bases separated the two germline ends. The CDR3 loop spans 15 amino acids. The V gene's germline CDR1 is LGHDT and CDR2 YNNKEL (reference sequence). The CDR3 DNA is TGTGCCAGCAGCCAAGGGGGACTAGCCAAAAACATTCAGTACTTC. Translated: CASSQGGLAKNIQYF.

There are many counts of this clonotype. The chain carries TRBV5-1 and TRBJ2-1, with D hard to call. Germline V CDR1 and CDR2: SGHRS, YFSETQ. Trimming cost V 1 base and J 6 bases, with 11 bases left between them. This CDR3 region has 14 residues. CDR3 region: CASSLQYGTNEQFF. As DNA, the CDR3 is TGCGCCAGCAGCTTGCAGTACGGAACCAATGAGCAGTTCTTC.

The rearrangement uses TRBV18 and TRBJ1-2; the D gene is possibly TRBD1 (6 bases). V gave up 4 bases and J gave up 7 bases, with 7 bases separating them. In germline, CDR1 is KGHSH, CDR2 LQKENI. The CDR3 contains 11 residues. CDR3 sequence: CASSQDSGYTF. The CDR3 nucleotides are TGTGCCAGCTCACAGGACAGTGGCTACACCTTC.

In its sample, this clonotype was seen many times. The chain is built from TRBV6-5 and TRBJ2-2; the D gene is possibly TRBD2 (6 bases). The V gene lost 0 bases and the J gene lost 0 bases, with 8 bases spanning the gap. CDR3 length: 16 residues. Looked up from germline, CDR1 is MNHEY and CDR2 is SVGAGI. CDR3 region: CASSYSSGANTGELFF. In nucleotides, the CDR3 is TGTGCCAGCAGTTACTCGTCGGGGGCGAACACCGGGGAGCTGTTTTTT.

As regards this clonotype: A read error is likely, as this CDR3 ends without the conserved phenylalanine or tryptophan. The chain combines TRBV7-9 with TRBJ2-7; 7 positions match TRBD2. The junction had 11 bases not matched to a gene; V was cut back by 2 bases and J by 4 bases. Per the germline V gene, CDR1 is SEHNR and CDR2 is FQNEAQ (reference sequence). CDR3 size: 16 residues. CDR3 residues: CASSLPGGDHIYEQYL. In DNA form, the CDR3 reads TGTGCCAGCAGCTTACCGGGAGGAGACCACATTTACGAGCAGTACCTC.

In this sample, this clonotype turned up many times. V and J are TRBV29-1 and TRBJ1-2; TRBD1 might be the D (5 bases). CDR3 length: 13 residues. V lost 4 bases and J 4 bases, leaving 13 bases between the germline ends. Germline V gene lookup returns CDR1 SQVTM and CDR2 ANQGSEA. The CDR3 nucleotides read TGCAGCGTTGTCAGGGCTGGGCTCTATGGCTACACCTTC. Protein: CSVVRAGLYGYTF.